This is a list of T cell receptor beta chains from one sample in a study of cytomegalovirus exposure and HLA in healthy donors. The protocol was immunoSEQ multiplex PCR, while the TCRdb copy is restricted to in-frame clones and leaves out a portion. The data show under 200,000 clones, about 88% seen once. Specimen: PBMCs. These receptors were obtained from a woman aged 25 to 45 in good health and CMV-seronegative. Each CDR3 is given with its conserved first and last residue. D genes are given only for firm matches. Some rows have no size entry. The others give once, few or many, or a class for an expanded clone.

V: TRBV25-1
size: .
D: .
J: TRBJ2-6
DNA: TGTGCCAGCAGTGAATATTCGGGGTCTGGGGCCAACGTCCTGACTTTC
CDR3: CASSEYSGSGANVLTF

V: TRBV9
size: .
D: .
J: TRBJ2-6
DNA: TGTGCCAGCAGCGCTCCCACTAGGGCCTCTGGGGCCAACGTCCTGACTTTC
CDR3: CASSAPTRASGANVLTF

V: TRBV25-1
size: .
D: .
J: TRBJ2-7
DNA: TGTGCCAGCAGTGAAGTCACCTACGAGCAGTACTTC
CDR3: CASSEVTYEQYF

V: TRBV2
size: .
D: .
J: TRBJ1-5
DNA: TGTGCCAGCAGTAAGGGGCGGGAAGCCAATCAGCCCCAGCATTTT
CDR3: CASSKGREANQPQHF

V: TRBV30
size: .
D: TRBD1
J: TRBJ2-5
DNA: TGTGCCTGGACCCGAGACAGGGGGTCTTTCGCCGAGACCCAGTACTTC
CDR3: CAWTRDRGSFAETQYF

V: TRBV28
size: .
D: .
J: TRBJ2-7
DNA: TGTGCCAGCAGTTTACAGGGGGCGGGAGACGAGCAGTACTTC
CDR3: CASSLQGAGDEQYF

V: TRBV5-1
size: few
D: TRBD2
J: TRBJ2-7
DNA: TGCGCCAGCAGCCCGGGACTAGCTTTTCACGAGCAGTACTTC
CDR3: CASSPGLAFHEQYF

V: TRBV6-1
size: .
D: .
J: TRBJ1-3
DNA: TGTGCCAGCACCCGGGTTAGTGGAAACACCATATATTTT
CDR3: CASTRVSGNTIYF

V: TRBV9
size: .
D: .
J: TRBJ2-1
DNA: TGTGCCAGCAGCTCCCGGGGTGGCAATTACAATGAGCAGTTCTTC
CDR3: CASSSRGGNYNEQFF

V: TRBV27
size: .
D: .
J: TRBJ2-1
DNA: TGTGCCAGCAGTTTATGGGCGGGGTATGAGCAGTTCTTC
CDR3: CASSLWAGYEQFF

V: TRBV29-1
size: .
D: .
J: TRBJ1-2
DNA: TGCAGCGGGACAGCAGATAGCTATGGCTACACCTTC
CDR3: CSGTADSYGYTF

V: TRBV5-8
size: .
D: .
J: TRBJ2-6
DNA: TGTGCCAGCAGCCGAGATTACTCTGGGGCCAACGTCCTGACTTTC
CDR3: CASSRDYSGANVLTF

V: TRBV12-5
size: once
D: .
J: TRBJ1-1
DNA: TGTGCTAGTGGTTTGGGGACAGCGAACACTGAAGCTTTCTTT
CDR3: CASGLGTANTEAFF

V: TRBV27
size: .
D: .
J: TRBJ2-1
DNA: TGTGCCAGCAGTTTTGTTGGAGCTGAGGAGCAGTTCTTC
CDR3: CASSFVGAEEQFF

V: TRBV4-2
size: .
D: TRBD1
J: TRBJ2-7
DNA: TGTGCCAGCAGCCAAGACCGGGACAGCTTGTCCGAGCAGTACTTC
CDR3: CASSQDRDSLSEQYF

V: TRBV6-6
size: .
D: .
J: TRBJ1-5
DNA: TGTGCCAGCAGGGCTCGGAGGACAGAAAAGTTCCGGCCCCAGCATTTT
CDR3: CASRARRTEKFRPQHF

V: TRBV5-1
size: once
D: .
J: TRBJ2-3
DNA: TGCGCCAGCAGCCTGGAGGTGGTCGGGGAGGAGGTTACGCAGTATTTT
CDR3: CASSLEVVGEEVTQYF

V: TRBV7-9
size: .
D: TRBD1
J: TRBJ2-2
DNA: TGTGCCAGCAGCGACCGCTGGGGACAGGGTTCTTCCGGGGAGCTGTTTTTT
CDR3: CASSDRWGQGSSGELFF

V: TRBV5-1
size: once
D: TRBD1
J: TRBJ2-7
DNA: TGCGCCAGCAGCTCCACCGGGACAGGCTCCTACGAGCAGTACTTC
CDR3: CASSSTGTGSYEQYF

V: TRBV10-2
size: .
D: TRBD2
J: TRBJ2-5
DNA: TGCGCCAGCAGTGAACAAGGGACTAGCGGGGGGGGAGAGACCCAGTACTTC
CDR3: CASSEQGTSGGGETQYF

V: TRBV2
size: few
D: .
J: TRBJ2-7
DNA: TGTGCCAGCAGTGAACAGGGTTACGAGCAGTACTTC
CDR3: CASSEQGYEQYF

V: TRBV7-7
size: .
D: .
J: TRBJ2-1
DNA: TGTGCTAGCACCGGGACTCTAGGGGTCTCCTACAATGAGCAGTTCTTC
CDR3: CASTGTLGVSYNEQFF

V: TRBV19
size: .
D: TRBD1
J: TRBJ1-6
DNA: TGTGCCAGTAGTATGGGACAGCCTGGTTCACCCCTCCACTTT
CDR3: CASSMGQPGSPLHF

V: TRBV2
size: .
D: TRBD1
J: TRBJ1-2
DNA: TGTGCCAGCAGGCGAAGACTTGAGATGGGACAGGGGAATCGCTACACCTTC
CDR3: CASRRRLEMGQGNRYTF

V: TRBV7-9
size: .
D: .
J: TRBJ2-1
DNA: TGTGCCATCCCGGGGTTGGACTCCTACAATGAGCAGTTCTTC
CDR3: CAIPGLDSYNEQFF

V: TRBV5-1
size: .
D: TRBD2
J: TRBJ2-5
DNA: TGCGCCAGCAGCTTGTTAGGGTTAGCGGGGGGCGGGCAAGAGACCCAGTACTTC
CDR3: CASSLLGLAGGGQETQYF

V: TRBV6-1
size: .
D: .
J: TRBJ1-2
DNA: TGTGCCAGCCGGGTGCAGCTGAACTATGGCTACACCTTC
CDR3: CASRVQLNYGYTF

V: TRBV5-1
size: .
D: TRBD2
J: TRBJ2-3
DNA: TGCGCCAGCGCGGTGAGTAGCGGGAGAACAGATACGCAGTATTTT
CDR3: CASAVSSGRTDTQYF

V: TRBV28
size: .
D: .
J: TRBJ1-4
DNA: TGTGCCAGCAGTTCCTCGGACTGGGGGCTTGGAGAAAAACTGTTTTTT
CDR3: CASSSSDWGLGEKLFF